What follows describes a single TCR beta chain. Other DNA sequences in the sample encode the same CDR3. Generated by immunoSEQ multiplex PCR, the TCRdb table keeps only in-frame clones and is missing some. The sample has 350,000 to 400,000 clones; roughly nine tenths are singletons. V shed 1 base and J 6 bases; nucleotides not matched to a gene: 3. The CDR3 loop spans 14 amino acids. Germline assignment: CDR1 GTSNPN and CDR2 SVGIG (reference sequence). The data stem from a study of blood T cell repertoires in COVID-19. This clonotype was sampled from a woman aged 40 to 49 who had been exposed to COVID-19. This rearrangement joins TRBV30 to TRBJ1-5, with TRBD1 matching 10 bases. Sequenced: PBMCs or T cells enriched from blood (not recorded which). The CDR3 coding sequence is TGTGCCTGGAGTGGGACAGGGGGAGGTCAGCCCCAGCATTTT. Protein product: CAWSGTGGGQPQHF.